This entry describes one T cell receptor (beta chain). Its target is unknown. The sample originates from a study of T cells in localized non-small cell lung cancer. The study, taken as a whole, reports: Longer overall survival was associated with a higher density of T cells in the blood. Adjacent uninvolved lung tissue had the highest T cell clonality, exceeding tumor.

Generated by immunoSEQ multiplex PCR, the TCRdb table keeps only in-frame clones and is missing some. The profile covers about 78,000 clones, with 80% to 90% appearing a single time and more than 2.5% taken by the ten largest. Germline-derived CDR1 and CDR2 are GTSNPN and SVGIG (reference sequence). The length of the CDR3 is 12 residues. V lost 5 bases and J 4 bases, leaving 8 bases between the germline ends. The receptor comes from a man aged 35 to 70 with stage I lung adenocarcinoma. This chain uses TRBV30 with TRBJ1-4, with D possibly TRBD1 on 5 matching bases. Sequenced here: peripheral blood, sampled before any cancer treatment. The DNA for the CDR3 is TGTGCCTGGGAGCAGGGTAATGAAAAACTGTTTTTT. It codes for CAWEQGNEKLFF.